This T cell receptor (beta chain) was profiled in a study of graft-versus-host responses after intestinal transplantation. In the study overall: Tacrolimus plus steroids were given to all recipients for roughly three years, preceded by anti-thymocyte globulin induction.

On this clone: Antigen unknown.

Here immunoSEQ multiplex PCR was the method, and the copy in TCRdb shows in-frame clones only, minus some. The repertoire holds more than 90,000 clones, with about 92% as singletons. General observations from the study: Some GvH clones were seen earlier in gut or blood, suggesting intestinal origin.

The clonotype was recovered from a human donor who was the organ donor for an intestinal transplant. The sample was unstimulated CD8+ T cells sorted from spleen or lymph node cells, taken before transplant.

CDR3 nucleotides: TGTGCCAGTCATAAGGGAATCTATAGCAATCAGCCCCAGCATTTT. It is translated as CASHKGIYSNQPQHF. The chain links TRBV19 to TRBJ1-5, with D unclear. Trimming removed 8 bases from V and 0 bases from J, with 14 bases in between. The CDR3 has 15 residues. Germline V lookup: CDR1 LNHDA, CDR2 SQIVND (reference sequence).